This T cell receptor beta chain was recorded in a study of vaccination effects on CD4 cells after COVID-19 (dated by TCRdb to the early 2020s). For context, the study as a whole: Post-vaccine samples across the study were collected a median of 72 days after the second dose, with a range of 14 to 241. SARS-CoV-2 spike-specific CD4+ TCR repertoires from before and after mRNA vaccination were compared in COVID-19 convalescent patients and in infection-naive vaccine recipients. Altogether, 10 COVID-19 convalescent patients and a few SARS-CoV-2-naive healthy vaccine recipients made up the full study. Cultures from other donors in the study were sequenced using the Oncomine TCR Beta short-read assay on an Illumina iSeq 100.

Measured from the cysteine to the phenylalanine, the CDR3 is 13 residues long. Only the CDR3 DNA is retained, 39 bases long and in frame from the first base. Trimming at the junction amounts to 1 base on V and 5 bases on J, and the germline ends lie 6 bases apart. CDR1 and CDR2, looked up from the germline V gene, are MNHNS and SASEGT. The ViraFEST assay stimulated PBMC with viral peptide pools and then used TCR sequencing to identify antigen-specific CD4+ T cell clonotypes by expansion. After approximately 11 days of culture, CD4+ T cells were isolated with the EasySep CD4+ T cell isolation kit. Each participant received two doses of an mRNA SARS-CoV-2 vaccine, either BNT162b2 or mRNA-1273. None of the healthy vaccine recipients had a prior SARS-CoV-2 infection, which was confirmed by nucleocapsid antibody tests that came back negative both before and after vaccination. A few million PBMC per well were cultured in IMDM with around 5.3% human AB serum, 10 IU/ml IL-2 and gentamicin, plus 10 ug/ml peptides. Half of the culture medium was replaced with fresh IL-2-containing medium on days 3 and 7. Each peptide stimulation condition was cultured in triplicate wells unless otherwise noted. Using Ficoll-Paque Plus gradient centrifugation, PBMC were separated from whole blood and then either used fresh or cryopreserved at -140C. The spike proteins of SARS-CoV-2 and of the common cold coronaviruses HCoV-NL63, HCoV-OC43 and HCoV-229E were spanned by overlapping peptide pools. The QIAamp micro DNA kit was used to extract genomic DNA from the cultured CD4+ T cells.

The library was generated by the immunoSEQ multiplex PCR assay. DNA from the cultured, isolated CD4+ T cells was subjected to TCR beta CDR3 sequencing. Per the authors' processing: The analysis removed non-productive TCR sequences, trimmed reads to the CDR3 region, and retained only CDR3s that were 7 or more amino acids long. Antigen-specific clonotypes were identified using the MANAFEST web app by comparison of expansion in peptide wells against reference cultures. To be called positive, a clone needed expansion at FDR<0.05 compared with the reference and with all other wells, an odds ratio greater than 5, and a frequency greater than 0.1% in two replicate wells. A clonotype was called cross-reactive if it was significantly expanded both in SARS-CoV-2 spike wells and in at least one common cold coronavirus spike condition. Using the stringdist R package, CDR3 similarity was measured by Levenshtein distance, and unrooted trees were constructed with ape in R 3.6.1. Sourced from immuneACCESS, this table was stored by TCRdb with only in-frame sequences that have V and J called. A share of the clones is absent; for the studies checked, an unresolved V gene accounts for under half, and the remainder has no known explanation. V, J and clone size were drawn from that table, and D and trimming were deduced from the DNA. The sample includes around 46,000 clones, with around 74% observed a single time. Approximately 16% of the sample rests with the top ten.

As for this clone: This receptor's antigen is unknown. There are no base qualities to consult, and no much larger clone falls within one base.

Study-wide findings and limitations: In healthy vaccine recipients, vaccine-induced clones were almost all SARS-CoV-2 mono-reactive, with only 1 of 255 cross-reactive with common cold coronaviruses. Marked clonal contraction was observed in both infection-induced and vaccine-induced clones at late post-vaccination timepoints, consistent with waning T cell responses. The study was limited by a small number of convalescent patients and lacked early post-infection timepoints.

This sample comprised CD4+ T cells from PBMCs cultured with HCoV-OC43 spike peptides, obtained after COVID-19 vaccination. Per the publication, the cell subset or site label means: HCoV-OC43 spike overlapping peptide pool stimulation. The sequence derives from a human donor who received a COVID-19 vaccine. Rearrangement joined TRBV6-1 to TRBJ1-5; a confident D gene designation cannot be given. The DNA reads TGTGCCAGCAGTGAAGAGGGCGATCAGCCCCAGCATTTT. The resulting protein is CASSEEGDQPQHF.